This TCR beta chain was recorded in a study of shared clonotypes between healthy human individuals. Whole-study results and caveats: Among the subsets, naive ones generally showed larger estimated richness than memory ones. Clonotypes which were not shared had lower generation probabilities than clonotypes that all four donors shared.

Trimming took 0 bases from V and 3 from J, leaving 11 bases between them. Per the germline V gene, CDR1 is MNHEY and CDR2 is SVGAGI. The CDR3 is 15 amino acids. Generated by immunoSEQ multiplex PCR, the TCRdb table keeps only in-frame clones and is missing some. The sample has around 1.1 million clones; 70% to 80% are singletons. Of note for this clone: Antigen unknown. Different DNA sequences within this sample yield the same CDR3.

The chain couples TRBV6-5 to TRBJ1-2; D possibly corresponds to TRBD1 (5 bases). The clonotype comes from a man aged 18 to 30 in good health. Some clones in this sample may be carry-over from other donors' samples. Sequencing input: memory CD4+ T cells from PBMCs. Regarding subset: CD45RA-negative fraction. The CDR3 reads CASSYSWGLDYGYTF. The CDR3 DNA reads as TGTGCCAGCAGTTACTCTTGGGGCTTGGACTATGGCTACACCTTC.